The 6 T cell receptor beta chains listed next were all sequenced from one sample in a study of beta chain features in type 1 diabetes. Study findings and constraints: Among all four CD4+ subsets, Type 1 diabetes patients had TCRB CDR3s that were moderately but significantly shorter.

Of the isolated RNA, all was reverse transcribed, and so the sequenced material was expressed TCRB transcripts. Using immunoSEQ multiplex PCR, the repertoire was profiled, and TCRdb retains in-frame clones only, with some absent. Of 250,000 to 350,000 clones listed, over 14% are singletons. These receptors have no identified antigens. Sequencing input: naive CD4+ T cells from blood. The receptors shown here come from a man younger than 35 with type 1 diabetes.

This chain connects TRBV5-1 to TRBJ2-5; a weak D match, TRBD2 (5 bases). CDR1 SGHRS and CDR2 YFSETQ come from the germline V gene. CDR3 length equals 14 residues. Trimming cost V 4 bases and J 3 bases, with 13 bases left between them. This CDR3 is CASSVSGPEETQYF. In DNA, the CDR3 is TGCGCCAGCAGCGTGAGCGGACCTGAAGAGACCCAGTACTTC.

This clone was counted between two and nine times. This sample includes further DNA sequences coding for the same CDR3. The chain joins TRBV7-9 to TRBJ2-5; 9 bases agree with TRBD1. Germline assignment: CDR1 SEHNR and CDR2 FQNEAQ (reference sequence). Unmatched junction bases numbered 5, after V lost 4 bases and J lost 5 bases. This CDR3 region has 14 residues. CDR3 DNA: TGTGCCAGCAGCTCGGGGACAGGGCGGGAGACCCAGTACTTC. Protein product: CASSSGTGRETQYF.

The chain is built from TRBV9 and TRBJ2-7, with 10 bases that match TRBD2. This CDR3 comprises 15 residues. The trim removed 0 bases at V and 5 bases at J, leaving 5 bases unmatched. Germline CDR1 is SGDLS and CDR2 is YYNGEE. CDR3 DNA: TGTGCCAGCAGCGTAGGGCCTAGCGGGGGCCACGAGCAGTACTTC. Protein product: CASSVGPSGGHEQYF.

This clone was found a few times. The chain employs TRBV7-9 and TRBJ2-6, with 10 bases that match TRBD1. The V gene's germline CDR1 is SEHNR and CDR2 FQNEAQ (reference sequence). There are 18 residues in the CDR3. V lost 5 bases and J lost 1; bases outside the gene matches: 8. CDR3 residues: CASSPRTGGSSGANVLTF. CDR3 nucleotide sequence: TGTGCCAGCAGCCCCCGGACAGGGGGTAGTTCTGGGGCCAACGTCCTGACTTTC. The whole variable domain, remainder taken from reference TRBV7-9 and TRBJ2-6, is DTGVSQNPRHKITKRGQNVTFRCDPISEHNRLYWYRQTLGQGPEFLTYFQNEAQLEKSRLLSDRFSAERPKGSFSTLEIQRTEQGDSAMYLCASSPRTGGSSGANVLTFGAGSRLTVL.

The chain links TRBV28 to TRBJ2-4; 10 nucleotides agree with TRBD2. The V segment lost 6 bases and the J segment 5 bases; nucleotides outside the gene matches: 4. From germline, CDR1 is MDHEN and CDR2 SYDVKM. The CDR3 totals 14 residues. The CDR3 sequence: CASSRGLAENIQYF. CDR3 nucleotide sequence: TGTGCCAGCAGCCGAGGACTAGCGGAAAACATTCAGTACTTC.

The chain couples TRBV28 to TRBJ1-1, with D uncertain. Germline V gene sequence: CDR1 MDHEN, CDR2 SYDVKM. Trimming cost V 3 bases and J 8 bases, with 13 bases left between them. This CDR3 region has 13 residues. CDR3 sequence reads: CASSFQPGREAFF. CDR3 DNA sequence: TGTGCCAGCAGTTTTCAACCGGGAAGGGAAGCTTTCTTT.